A single sample gave rise to the 5 T cell receptor beta chains below, sequenced in a study of blood T cells in healthy people across ages. Combining a sample-barcoded 5' primer with a J-beta primer mix, a second PCR ran for about 7 to 11 cycles. MiXCR was run by TCRdb on the 5' RACE reads, yielding one entry per CDR3 protein. The sample contains fewer than 750,000 distinct CDR3 sequences, over 40% of which appear only once. Material: blood. Every receptor here comes from a woman aged 80 or older in good health.

Worth noting for this clonotype: One end of the junction fails to match germline, which may point to a read error. The chain recombines TRBV3-1 with TRBJ1-1; D gene unclear. CDR3 size: 13 residues. Germline CDR1 LGHDT, CDR2 YNNKEL (reference sequence). CDR3 in DNA: TGTACCAGCAGTCCCTGGAGTAACACTGAAGCTTTCTTT. It translates to CTSSPWSNTEAFF. The whole variable domain, remainder taken from reference TRBV3-1 and TRBJ1-1, is DTAVSQTPKYLVTQMGNDKSIKCEQNLGHDTMYWYKQDSKKFLKIMFSYNNKELIINETVPNRFSPKSPDKAHLNLHINSLELGDSAVYFCTSSPWSNTEAFFGQGTRLTVV.

This clonotype has just one count. This rearrangement joins TRBV12-3 or TRBV12-4 to TRBJ2-6; 7 bases are shared with TRBD2. V was clipped by 7 bases and J by 0 bases; unmatched bases: 3. The CDR3 covers 15 residues. Here the CDR3 reads CASTWGGSGANVLTF. The CDR3 DNA reads TGTGCCAGCACCTGGGGGGGCTCTGGGGCCAACGTCCTGACTTTC.

This clonotype was seen at least ten times. V is TRBV5-1 and J is TRBJ2-1; TRBD2 matches 12 bases. With V trimmed by 8 bases and J by 3 bases, 6 bases remained unmatched. Germline values: CDR1 SGHRS, CDR2 YFSETQ. CDR3 size: 15 residues. CDR3 sequence reads: CARPGLAGCYNEQFF. The CDR3, as DNA: TGCGCCAGACCGGGACTAGCGGGTTGCTACAATGAGCAGTTCTTC.

This clonotype occurred a few times. This chain links TRBV20-1 with TRBJ2-3, with 10 nucleotides matching TRBD1. Germline CDR1 reads DFQATT; CDR2 reads SNEGSKA (reference sequence). This CDR3 has 16 residues. Trimming cost V 5 bases and J 2 bases; bases outside gene matches: 10. CDR3 sequence reads: CSAWADRGRITDTQYF. The CDR3 coding sequence is TGCAGTGCTTGGGCCGACAGGGGGCGGATCACAGATACGCAGTATTTT.

J is TRBJ1-1 and V is TRBV29-1, with a tentative D call TRBD1 (5 bases). CDR1 is SQVTM, CDR2 ANQGSEA, per germline. The CDR3 contains 14 residues. V gave up 1 base and J gave up 3 bases, with 12 bases separating them. The CDR3 sequence: CSVEGRRGHTEAFF. The CDR3 DNA reads as TGCAGCGTTGAAGGACGGCGGGGACACACTGAAGCTTTCTTT.